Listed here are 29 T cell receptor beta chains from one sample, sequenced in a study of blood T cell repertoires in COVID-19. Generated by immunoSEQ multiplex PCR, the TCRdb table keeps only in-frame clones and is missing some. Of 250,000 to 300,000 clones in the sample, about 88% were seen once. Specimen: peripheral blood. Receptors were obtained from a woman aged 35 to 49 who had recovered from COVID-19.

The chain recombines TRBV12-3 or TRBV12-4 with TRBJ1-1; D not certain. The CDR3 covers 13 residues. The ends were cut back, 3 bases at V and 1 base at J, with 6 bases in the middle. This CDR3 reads CASSFRANTEAFF. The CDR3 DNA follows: TGTGCCAGCAGTTTTAGAGCGAACACTGAAGCTTTCTTT.

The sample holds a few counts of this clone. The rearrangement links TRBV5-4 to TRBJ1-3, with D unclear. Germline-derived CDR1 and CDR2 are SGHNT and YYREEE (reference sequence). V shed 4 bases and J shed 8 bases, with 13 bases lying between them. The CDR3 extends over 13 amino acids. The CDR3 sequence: CASSPRLFDTIYF. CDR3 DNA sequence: TGTGCCAGCAGCCCGAGGCTCTTTGACACCATATATTTT.

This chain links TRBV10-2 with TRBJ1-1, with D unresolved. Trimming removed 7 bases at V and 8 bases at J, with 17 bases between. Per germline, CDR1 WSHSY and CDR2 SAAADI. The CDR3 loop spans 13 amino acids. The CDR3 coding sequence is TGCGCCAGCACCAATACTGGAGGGTACGAAGCTTTCTTT. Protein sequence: CASTNTGGYEAFF.

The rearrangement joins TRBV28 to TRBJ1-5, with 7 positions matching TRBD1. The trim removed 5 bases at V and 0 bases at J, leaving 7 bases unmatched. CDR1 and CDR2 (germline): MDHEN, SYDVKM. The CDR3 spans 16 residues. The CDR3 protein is CASSPQGGRSNQPQHF. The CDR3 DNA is TGTGCCAGCAGTCCCCAAGGGGGCCGTAGCAATCAGCCCCAGCATTTT.

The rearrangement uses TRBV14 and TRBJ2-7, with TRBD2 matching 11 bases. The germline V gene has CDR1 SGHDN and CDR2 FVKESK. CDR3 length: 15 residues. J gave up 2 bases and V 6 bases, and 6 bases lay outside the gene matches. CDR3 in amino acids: CASSPRLAGTYEQYF. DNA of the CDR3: TGTGCCAGCAGTCCTAGACTAGCGGGAACCTACGAGCAGTACTTC.

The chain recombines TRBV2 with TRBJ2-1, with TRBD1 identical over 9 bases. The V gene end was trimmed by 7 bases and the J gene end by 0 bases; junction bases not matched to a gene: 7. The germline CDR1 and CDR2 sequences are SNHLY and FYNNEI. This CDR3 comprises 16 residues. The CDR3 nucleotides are TGTGCCAGCAACCTCGGGACAGGGAGCTCCTACAATGAGCAGTTCTTC. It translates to CASNLGTGSSYNEQFF.

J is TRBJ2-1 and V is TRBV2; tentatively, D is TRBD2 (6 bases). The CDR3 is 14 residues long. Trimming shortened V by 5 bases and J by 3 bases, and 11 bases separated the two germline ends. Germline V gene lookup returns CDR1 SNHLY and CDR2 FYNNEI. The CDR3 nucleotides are TGTGCCAGCAGTAGGCTTAGCGGCTACAATGAGCAGTTCTTC. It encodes CASSRLSGYNEQFF.

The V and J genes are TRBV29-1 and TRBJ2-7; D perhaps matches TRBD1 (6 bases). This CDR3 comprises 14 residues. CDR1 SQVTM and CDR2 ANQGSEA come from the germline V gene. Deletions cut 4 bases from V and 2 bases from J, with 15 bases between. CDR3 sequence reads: CSVVSGAATYEQYF. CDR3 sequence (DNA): TGCAGCGTTGTATCAGGGGCCGCAACCTACGAGCAGTACTTC.

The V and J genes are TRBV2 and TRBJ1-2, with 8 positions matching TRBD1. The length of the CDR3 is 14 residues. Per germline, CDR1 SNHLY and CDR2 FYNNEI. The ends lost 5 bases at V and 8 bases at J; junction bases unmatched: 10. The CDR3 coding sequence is TGTGCCAGCAGTTGGGTCCCGGACAGGGACGGCTACACCTTC. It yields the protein CASSWVPDRDGYTF.

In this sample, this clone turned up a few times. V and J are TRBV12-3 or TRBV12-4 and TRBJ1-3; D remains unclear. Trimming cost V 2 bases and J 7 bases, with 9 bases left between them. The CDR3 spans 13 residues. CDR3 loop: CASSLPLSNTIYF. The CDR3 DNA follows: TGTGCCAGCAGTTTACCCCTAAGTAACACCATATATTTT.

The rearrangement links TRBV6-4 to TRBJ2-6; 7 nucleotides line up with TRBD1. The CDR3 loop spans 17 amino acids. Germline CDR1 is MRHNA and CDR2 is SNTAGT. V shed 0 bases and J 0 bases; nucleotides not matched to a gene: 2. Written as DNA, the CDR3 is TGTGCCAGCAGTGACTCGGGACAGAGCTCTGGGGCCAACGTCCTGACTTTC. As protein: CASSDSGQSSGANVLTF.

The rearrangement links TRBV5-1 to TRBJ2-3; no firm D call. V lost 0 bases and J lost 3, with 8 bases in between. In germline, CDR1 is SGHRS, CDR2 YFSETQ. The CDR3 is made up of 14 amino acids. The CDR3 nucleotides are TGCGCCAGCAGCTTGGGACATGGTACAGATACGCAGTATTTT. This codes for CASSLGHGTDTQYF.

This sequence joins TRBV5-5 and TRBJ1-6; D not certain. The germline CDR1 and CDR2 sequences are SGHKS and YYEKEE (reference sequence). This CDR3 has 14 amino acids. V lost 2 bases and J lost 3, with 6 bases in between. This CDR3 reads CASSFSLYNSPLHF. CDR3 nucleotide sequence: TGTGCCAGCAGCTTTTCACTCTATAATTCACCCCTCCACTTT.

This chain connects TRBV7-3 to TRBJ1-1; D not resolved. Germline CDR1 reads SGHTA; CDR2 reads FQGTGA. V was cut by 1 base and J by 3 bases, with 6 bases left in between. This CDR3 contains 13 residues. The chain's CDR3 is CASSLNTDTEAFF. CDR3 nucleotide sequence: TGTGCCAGCAGCTTAAACACAGACACTGAAGCTTTCTTT.

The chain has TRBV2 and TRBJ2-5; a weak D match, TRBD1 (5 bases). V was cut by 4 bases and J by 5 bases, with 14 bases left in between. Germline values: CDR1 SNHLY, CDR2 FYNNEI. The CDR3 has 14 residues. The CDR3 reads CASSGWYPGETQYF. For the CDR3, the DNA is TGTGCCAGCAGTGGATGGTACCCAGGGGAGACCCAGTACTTC.

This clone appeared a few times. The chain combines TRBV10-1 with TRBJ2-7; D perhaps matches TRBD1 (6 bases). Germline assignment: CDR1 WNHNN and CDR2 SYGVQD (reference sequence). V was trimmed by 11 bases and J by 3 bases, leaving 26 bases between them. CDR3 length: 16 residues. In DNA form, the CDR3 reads TGCGCCCCCCAGAATTCCGACAGGATCAGAGACTACGAGCAGTACGTC. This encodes CAPQNSDRIRDYEQYV.

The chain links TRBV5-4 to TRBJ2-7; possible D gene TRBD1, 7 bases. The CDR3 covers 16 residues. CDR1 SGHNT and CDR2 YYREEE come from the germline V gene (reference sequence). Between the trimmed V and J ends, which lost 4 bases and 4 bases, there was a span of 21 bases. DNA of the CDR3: TGTGCCAGCAGCGAGGGACAGTTTGGGAGGTTTTACGAGCAGTACTTC. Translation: CASSEGQFGRFYEQYF. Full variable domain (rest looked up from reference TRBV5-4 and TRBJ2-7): ETGVTQSPTHLIKTRGQQVTLRCSSQSGHNTVSWYQQALGQGPQFIFQYYREEENGRGNFPPRFSGLQFPNYSSELNVNALELDDSALYLCASSEGQFGRFYEQYFGPGTRLTVT.

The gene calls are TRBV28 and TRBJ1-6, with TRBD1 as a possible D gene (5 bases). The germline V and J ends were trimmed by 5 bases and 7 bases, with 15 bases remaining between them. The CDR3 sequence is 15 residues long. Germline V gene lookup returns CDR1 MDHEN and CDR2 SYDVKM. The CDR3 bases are TGTGCCAGCAGTGTCGGGGGAATGGGAAATTCACCCCTCCACTTT. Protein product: CASSVGGMGNSPLHF.

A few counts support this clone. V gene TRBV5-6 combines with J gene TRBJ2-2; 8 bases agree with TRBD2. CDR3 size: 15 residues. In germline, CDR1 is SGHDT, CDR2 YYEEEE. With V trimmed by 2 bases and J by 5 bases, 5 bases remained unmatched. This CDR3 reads CASSFRAGVTGELFF. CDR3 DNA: TGTGCCAGCAGCTTCCGAGCGGGGGTTACCGGGGAGCTGTTTTTT.

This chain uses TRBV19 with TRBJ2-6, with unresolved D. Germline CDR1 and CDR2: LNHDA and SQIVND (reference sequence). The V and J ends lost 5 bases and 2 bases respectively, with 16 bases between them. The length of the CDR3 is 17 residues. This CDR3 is CASSARRQGTGANVLTF. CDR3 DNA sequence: TGTGCCAGTAGTGCCCGAAGACAAGGTACTGGGGCCAACGTCCTGACTTTC.

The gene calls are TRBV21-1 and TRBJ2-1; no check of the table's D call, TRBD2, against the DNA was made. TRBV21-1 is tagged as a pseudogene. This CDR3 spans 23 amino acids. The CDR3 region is CATPFLGEILSGGTHQKYNEQFF. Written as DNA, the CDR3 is TGTGCCACCCCATTCCTTGGCGAAATTCTTAGCGGGGGGACGCATCAAAAATACAATGAGCAGTTCTTC.

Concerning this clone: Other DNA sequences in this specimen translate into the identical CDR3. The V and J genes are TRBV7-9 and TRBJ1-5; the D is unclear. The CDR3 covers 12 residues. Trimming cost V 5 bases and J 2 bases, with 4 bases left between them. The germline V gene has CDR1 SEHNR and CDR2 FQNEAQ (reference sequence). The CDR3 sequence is CASSRGNQPQHF. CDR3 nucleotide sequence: TGTGCCAGCAGCCGAGGCAATCAGCCCCAGCATTTT.

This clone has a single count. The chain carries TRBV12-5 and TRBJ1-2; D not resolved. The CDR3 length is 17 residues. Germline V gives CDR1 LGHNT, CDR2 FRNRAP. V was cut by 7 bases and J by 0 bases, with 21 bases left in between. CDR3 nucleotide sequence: TGTGCTAGTGATTCCCGAGCGGCGGGGTCCGCTAACTATGGCTACACCTTC. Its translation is CASDSRAAGSANYGYTF.

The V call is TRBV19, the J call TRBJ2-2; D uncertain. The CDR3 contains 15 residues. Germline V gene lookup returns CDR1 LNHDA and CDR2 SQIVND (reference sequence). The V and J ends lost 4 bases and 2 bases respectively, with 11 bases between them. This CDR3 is CASSSEIFNTGELFF. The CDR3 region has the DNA TGTGCCAGTAGTAGTGAGATCTTTAACACCGGGGAGCTGTTTTTT.

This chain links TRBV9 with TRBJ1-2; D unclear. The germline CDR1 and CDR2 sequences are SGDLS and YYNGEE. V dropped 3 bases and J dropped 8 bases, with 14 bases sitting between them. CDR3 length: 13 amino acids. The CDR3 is CASSDGVVLGYTF. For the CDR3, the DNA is TGTGCCAGCAGCGACGGGGTGGTCTTGGGCTACACCTTC.

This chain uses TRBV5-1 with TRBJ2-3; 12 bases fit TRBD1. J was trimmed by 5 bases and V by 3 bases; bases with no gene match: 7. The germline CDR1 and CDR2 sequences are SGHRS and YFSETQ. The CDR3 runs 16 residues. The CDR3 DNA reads TGCGCCAGCAGCTCCGGGACAGGGGGCGCCGGAGATACGCAGTATTTT. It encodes CASSSGTGGAGDTQYF.

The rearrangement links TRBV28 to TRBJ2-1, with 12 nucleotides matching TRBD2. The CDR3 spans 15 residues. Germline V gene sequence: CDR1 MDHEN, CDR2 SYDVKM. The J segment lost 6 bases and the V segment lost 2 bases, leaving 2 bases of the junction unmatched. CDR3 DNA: TGTGCCAGCAGTTTACTAGCGGGGGGGCTCAATGAGCAGTTCTTC. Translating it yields CASSLLAGGLNEQFF. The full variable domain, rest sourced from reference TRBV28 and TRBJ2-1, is DVKVTQSSRYLVKRTGEKVFLECVQDMDHENMFWYRQDPGLGLRLIYFSYDVKMKEKGDIPEGYSVSREKKERFSLILESASTNQTSMYLCASSLLAGGLNEQFFGPGTRLTVL.

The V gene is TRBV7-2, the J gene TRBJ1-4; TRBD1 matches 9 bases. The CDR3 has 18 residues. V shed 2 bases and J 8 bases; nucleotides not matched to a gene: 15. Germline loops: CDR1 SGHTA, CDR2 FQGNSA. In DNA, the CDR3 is TGTGCCAGCAGCTTAAACTCCGCGGGACAGGGAGCAGGAGAAAAACTGTTTTTT. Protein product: CASSLNSAGQGAGEKLFF.

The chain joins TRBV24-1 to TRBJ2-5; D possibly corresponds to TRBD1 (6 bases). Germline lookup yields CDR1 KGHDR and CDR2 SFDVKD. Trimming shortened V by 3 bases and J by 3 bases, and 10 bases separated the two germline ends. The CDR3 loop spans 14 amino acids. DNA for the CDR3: TGTGCCACCAGTGATCTTCGGACAGAAGAGACCCAGTACTTC. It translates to CATSDLRTEETQYF.